In its sample, the clone carrying this T cell receptor (beta chain) ranks as large (0.1 to 1%). The sample originates from a study of metastatic and nonmetastatic thyroid tumors. Study at large: Repertoires from malignant and benign thyroid patients were compared across blood and tumor or nodule tissue.

MiXCR reprocessed the PCR reads for TCRdb. The table shows about 15,000 clones, with over 3.5% occurring only once. Each patient went into thyroid surgery without having received any treatment. This clonotype was sampled from a female donor with papillary thyroid cancer or a benign thyroid nodule (not recorded which). Some clones in this sample may be carry-over from other donors' samples. The source material was tumor tissue.

The CDR3 spells CASSIGLAGGVDEQFF. DNA for the CDR3: TGTGCCAGTAGTATAGGACTAGCGGGAGGCGTCGATGAGCAGTTCTTC. The gene calls are TRBV19 and TRBJ2-1, with 13 bases fitting TRBD2. Trimming at V came to 1 base and at J to 8 bases, leaving 5 bases not matched to a gene. CDR1 is LNHDA and CDR2 is SQIVND in the germline V gene (reference sequence). The CDR3 is 16 residues long.